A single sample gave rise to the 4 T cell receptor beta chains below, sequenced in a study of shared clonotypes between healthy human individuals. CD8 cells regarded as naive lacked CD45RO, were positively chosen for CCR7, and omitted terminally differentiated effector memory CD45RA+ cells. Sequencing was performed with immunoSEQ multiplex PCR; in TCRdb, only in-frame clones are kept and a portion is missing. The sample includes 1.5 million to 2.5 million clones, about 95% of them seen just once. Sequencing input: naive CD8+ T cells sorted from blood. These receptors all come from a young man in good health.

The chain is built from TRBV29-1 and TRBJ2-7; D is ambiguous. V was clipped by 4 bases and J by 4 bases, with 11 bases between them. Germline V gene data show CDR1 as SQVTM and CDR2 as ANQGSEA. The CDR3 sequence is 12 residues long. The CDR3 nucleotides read TGCAGCGTTGGGACGGCGCGGTACGAGCAGTACTTC. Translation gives CSVGTARYEQYF.

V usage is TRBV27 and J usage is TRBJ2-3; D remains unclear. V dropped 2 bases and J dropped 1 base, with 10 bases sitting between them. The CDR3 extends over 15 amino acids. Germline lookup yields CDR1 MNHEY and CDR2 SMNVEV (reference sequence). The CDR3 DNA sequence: TGTGCCAGCAGTTTAGTTGTCTCTGGCACAGATACGCAGTATTTT. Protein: CASSLVVSGTDTQYF.

The CDR3 loop is CASSSLTGTPLTHGEEKLFF. CDR3 bases: TGTGCCAGCAGCTCGCTAACCGGGACACCCCTCACTCACGGGGAAGAAAAACTGTTTTTT. The chain employs TRBV13 and TRBJ1-4; D may be TRBD1 (6 bases). The CDR3 is made up of 20 amino acids. Germline-derived CDR1 and CDR2 are PRHDT and FYEKMQ (reference sequence). The V end lost 4 bases, the J end lost 8 bases, and 32 bases lay between the germline ends.

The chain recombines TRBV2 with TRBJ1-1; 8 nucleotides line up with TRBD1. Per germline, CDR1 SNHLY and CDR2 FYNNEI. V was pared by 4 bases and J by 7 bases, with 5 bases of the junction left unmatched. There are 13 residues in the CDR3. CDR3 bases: TGTGCCAGCAGTGGAGGACAGGGTATTGAAGCTTTCTTT. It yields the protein CASSGGQGIEAFF.